This T cell receptor (beta chain) appears in the sequencing data of a study of blood T cells in healthy people across ages. Study-wide results and limits: Unknown donor CMV status possibly confounded expanded clonotype changes.

Then a second PCR, running about 7 to 11 cycles, was carried out with a sample-barcoded 5' primer and a J-beta primer mix. Tagging of each cDNA molecule was performed by a template-switch adaptor with 12 random nucleotides. Sequencing yielded, for each sample, at least 3 million paired-end reads carrying CDR3. TCRdb itself ran the 5' RACE reads through MiXCR, one entry per CDR3 protein. The sample includes fewer than 2 million distinct CDR3 sequences, roughly 43% of them seen just once. The sample providers were healthy Caucasian people from Russia, aged roughly 6 to 90. This clonotype was detected a few times. Its antigen is currently unknown. V was cut by 5 bases and J by 6 bases, with 11 bases left in between. Germline V gene lookup returns CDR1 LNHNV and CDR2 YYDKDF (reference sequence). This CDR3 has 12 amino acids.

Input material: blood. The chain couples TRBV15 to TRBJ2-7; D not resolved. The TCR comes from a human donor in good health. CDR3 DNA sequence: TGTGCCACCAGCTCCGAAGATGGCGAGCAGTACTTC. Amino acids: CATSSEDGEQYF.